This T cell receptor (beta chain) was sequenced during a study of early T cells in non-severe SARS-CoV-2 infection. Trimming left V 4 bases short and J 1 base short, with 7 bases between. Germline V CDR1 and CDR2: LGHDT, YNNKEL (reference sequence). CDR3 length: 13 amino acids. Individual cDNA molecules were tagged with unique molecular identifiers, the study reported. One entry per CDR3 protein results from TCRdb running MiXCR on the 5' RACE reads. The sample shows about 22,000 distinct CDR3 sequences, more than 3.5% of them seen only once. This clonotype was sampled from an adult who was a healthcare worker with PCR-confirmed SARS-CoV-2 infection or an uninfected control (not recorded which). The sample was whole blood. V gene TRBV3-1 combines with J gene TRBJ1-2; D is unclear. CDR3 bases: TGTGCCAGCAGCCCCTCCGTTAACTATGGCTACACCTTC. Protein sequence: CASSPSVNYGYTF.